A selection of T cell receptor beta chains follows, all from one sample in a study of T cell changes during pregnancy in multiple sclerosis. The data were produced by immunoSEQ multiplex PCR, yet TCRdb's version contains in-frame clones alone and is incomplete. This table has around 100,000 clones, 90% to 95% appearing once. The sequencing used peripheral blood, collected after pregnancy. The receptors shown here come from a female donor with multiple sclerosis, enrolled in a pregnancy study. The CDR3 runs from the conserved cysteine through the conserved F or W. The D gene is left open where the match is weak. Rows give clone size only sometimes, using once, few, many, or a class for an expanded clone.

>-|TRBV9|-|TRBJ1-6
CASSVADNSPLHF
TGTGCCAGCAGCGTAGCTGATAATTCACCCCTCCACTTT
>-|TRBV10-3|TRBD1|TRBJ2-2
CAISDANRGNTGELFF
TGTGCCATCAGTGACGCGAACAGGGGGAACACCGGGGAGCTGTTTTTT
>-|TRBV6-5|TRBD2|TRBJ2-2
CASSISGGAPGELFF
TGTGCCAGCAGCATTAGCGGGGGGGCCCCCGGGGAGCTGTTTTTT
>-|TRBV6-5|-|TRBJ1-2
CASSPGWTLYGYTF
TGTGCCAGCAGTCCCGGGTGGACTCTCTATGGCTACACCTTC
>-|TRBV19|-|TRBJ2-3
CASSPAGGGTDTQYF
TGTGCCAGTAGTCCCGCGGGCGGGGGCACAGATACGCAGTATTTT
>-|TRBV11-3|-|TRBJ1-6
CASSLLEPPLHF
TGTGCCAGCAGCTTACTTGAGCCACCCCTCCACTTT
>-|TRBV18|-|TRBJ2-4
CASSPQSYSLAKNIQYF
TGTGCCAGCTCACCACAATCCTACAGTCTAGCCAAAAACATTCAGTACTTC
>-|TRBV2|-|TRBJ2-6
CASREYSGANVLTF
TGTGCCAGCAGAGAATACTCTGGGGCCAACGTCCTGACTTTC
>-|TRBV6-5|-|TRBJ1-1
CASSPGGLNTEAFF
TGTGCCAGCAGCCCGGGGGGCTTGAACACTGAAGCTTTCTTT
>few|TRBV6-5|TRBD2|TRBJ2-7
CASSLGLAGYEQYF
TGTGCCAGCAGCCTGGGACTAGCGGGCTACGAGCAGTACTTC
>-|TRBV5-1|TRBD1|TRBJ2-2
CASRGTGGTGELFF
TGCGCCAGCAGAGGGACAGGGGGTACCGGGGAGCTGTTTTTT
>-|TRBV9|TRBD2|TRBJ2-5
CASSVAAGGRETQYF
TGTGCCAGCAGCGTAGCAGCGGGGGGCCGGGAGACCCAGTACTTC
>few|TRBV2|TRBD1|TRBJ1-5
CASSETGVNNQPQHF
TGTGCCAGCAGCGAAACAGGGGTAAACAATCAGCCCCAGCATTTT
>-|TRBV5-1|TRBD2|TRBJ2-7
CASSLPGGGEQYF
TGCGCCAGCAGCTTGCCCGGGGGGGGCGAGCAGTACTTC
>-|TRBV7-8|TRBD2|TRBJ2-3
CASSLVLAGGRIGTDTQYF
TGTGCCAGCAGCTTAGTCCTAGCGGGGGGGCGAATTGGCACAGATACGCAGTATTTT
>-|TRBV9|TRBD2|TRBJ2-3
CASSVSGSPGDTQYF
TGTGCCAGCAGCGTTAGCGGGAGCCCCGGGGATACGCAGTATTTT
>-|TRBV6-5|TRBD2|TRBJ2-1
CASSVRGLPGNEQFF
TGTGCCAGCAGCGTTCGGGGACTACCGGGGAATGAGCAGTTCTTC
>-|TRBV11-3|TRBD2|TRBJ2-3
CASSRPSAGDTQYF
TGTGCCAGCAGCCGACCGTCAGCGGGGGATACGCAGTATTTT
>-|TRBV6-1|-|TRBJ2-7
CASSENWGGGNYEQYF
TGTGCCAGCAGTGAAAACTGGGGGGGCGGTAATTACGAGCAGTACTTC
>-|TRBV18|-|TRBJ2-1
CASSLAGRYNEQFF
TGTGCCAGCTCACTGGCGGGGCGTTACAATGAGCAGTTCTTC
>-|TRBV7-9|TRBD2|TRBJ2-5
CASSWDFGGNQETQYF
TGTGCCAGCAGCTGGGATTTCGGGGGGAACCAAGAGACCCAGTACTTC
>-|TRBV18|TRBD1|TRBJ2-1
CASSKDRGINNEQFF
TGTGCCAGCTCGAAGGACAGGGGGATCAACAATGAGCAGTTCTTC
>-|TRBV6-1|-|TRBJ2-3
CASIPVSTDTQYF
TGTGCCAGCATCCCGGTCAGCACAGATACGCAGTATTTT
>-|TRBV7-9|TRBD1|TRBJ2-5
CASSLAAGTGSETQYF
TGTGCCAGCAGCTTAGCCGCCGGGACAGGGAGCGAGACCCAGTACTTC
>-|TRBV6-1|-|TRBJ1-2
CASKSTGNYGYTF
TGTGCCAGTAAGAGCACAGGGAACTATGGCTACACCTTC
>-|TRBV5-1|TRBD1|TRBJ1-5
CASSLQGESGQPQHF
TGCGCCAGCAGCTTGCAGGGGGAAAGTGGTCAGCCCCAGCATTTT
>-|TRBV29-1|-|TRBJ2-5
CSASTETQYF
TGCAGCGCCAGTACAGAGACCCAGTACTTC
>-|TRBV7-6|TRBD1|TRBJ1-1
CASTPGGFMNTEAFF
TGTGCCAGCACCCCAGGGGGCTTCATGAACACTGAAGCTTTCTTT